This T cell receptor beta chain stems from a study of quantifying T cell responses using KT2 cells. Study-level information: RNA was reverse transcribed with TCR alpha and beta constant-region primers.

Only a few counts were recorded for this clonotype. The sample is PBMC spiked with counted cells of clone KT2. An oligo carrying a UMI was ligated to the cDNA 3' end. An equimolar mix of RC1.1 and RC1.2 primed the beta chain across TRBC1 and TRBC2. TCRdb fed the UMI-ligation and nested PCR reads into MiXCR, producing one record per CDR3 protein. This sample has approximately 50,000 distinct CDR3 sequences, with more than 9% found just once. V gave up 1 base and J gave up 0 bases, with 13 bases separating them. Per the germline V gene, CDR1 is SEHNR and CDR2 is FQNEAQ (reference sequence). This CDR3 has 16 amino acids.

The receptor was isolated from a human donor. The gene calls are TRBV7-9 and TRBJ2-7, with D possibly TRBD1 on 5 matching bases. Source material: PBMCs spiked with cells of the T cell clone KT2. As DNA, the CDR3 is TGTGCCAGCAGCTTAGGGACATACGCAGCCTCCTACGAGCAGTACTTC. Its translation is CASSLGTYAASYEQYF. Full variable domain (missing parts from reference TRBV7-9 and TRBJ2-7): DTGVSQNPRHKITKRGQNVTFRCDPISEHNRLYWYRQTLGQGPEFLTYFQNEAQLEKSRLLSDRFSAERPKGSFSTLEIQRTEQGDSAMYLCASSLGTYAASYEQYFGPGTRLTVT.